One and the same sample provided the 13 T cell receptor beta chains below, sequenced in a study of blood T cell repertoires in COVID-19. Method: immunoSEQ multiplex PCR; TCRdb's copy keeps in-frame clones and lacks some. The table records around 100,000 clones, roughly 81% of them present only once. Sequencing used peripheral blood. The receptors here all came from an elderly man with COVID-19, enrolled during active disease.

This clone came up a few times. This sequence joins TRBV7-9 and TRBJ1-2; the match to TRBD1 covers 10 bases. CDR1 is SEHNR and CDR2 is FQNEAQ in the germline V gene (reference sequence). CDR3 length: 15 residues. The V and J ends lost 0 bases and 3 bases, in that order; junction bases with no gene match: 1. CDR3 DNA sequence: TGTGCCAGCAGCTTAGCGGGACAGGGGTACTATGGCTACACCTTC. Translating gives CASSLAGQGYYGYTF.

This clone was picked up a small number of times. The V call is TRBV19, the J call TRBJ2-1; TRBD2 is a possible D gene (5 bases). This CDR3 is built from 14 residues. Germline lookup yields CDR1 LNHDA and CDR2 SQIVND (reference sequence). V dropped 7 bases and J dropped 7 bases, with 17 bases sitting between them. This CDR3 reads CASKKNRERNEQFF. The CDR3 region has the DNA TGTGCCAGTAAAAAGAACCGGGAACGAAATGAGCAGTTCTTC.

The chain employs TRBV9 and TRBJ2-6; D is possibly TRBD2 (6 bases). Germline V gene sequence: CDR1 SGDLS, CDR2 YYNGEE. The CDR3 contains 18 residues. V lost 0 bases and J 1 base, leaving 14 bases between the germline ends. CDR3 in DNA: TGTGCCAGCAGCGTAGAATGGGGCGGAGGGTCTGGGGCCAACGTCCTGACTTTC. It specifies CASSVEWGGGSGANVLTF.

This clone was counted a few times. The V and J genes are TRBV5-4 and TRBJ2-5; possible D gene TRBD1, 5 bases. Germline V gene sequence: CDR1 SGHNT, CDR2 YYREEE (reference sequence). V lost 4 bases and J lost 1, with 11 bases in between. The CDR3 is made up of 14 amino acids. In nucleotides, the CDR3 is TGTGCCAGCAGCACGGACATCTCCCAAGAGACCCAGTACTTC. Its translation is CASSTDISQETQYF.

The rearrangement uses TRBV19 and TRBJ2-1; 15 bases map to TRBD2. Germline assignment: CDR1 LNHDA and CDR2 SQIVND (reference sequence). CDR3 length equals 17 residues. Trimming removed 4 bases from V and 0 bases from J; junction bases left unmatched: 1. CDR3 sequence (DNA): TGTGCCAGTAGTAGGGGACTAGCGGGAGGCTCCTACAATGAGCAGTTCTTC. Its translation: CASSRGLAGGSYNEQFF.

CDR3 DNA sequence: TGTGCCGGACAGGGGGGGGCGAACACCGGGGAGCTGTTTTTT. This gives the protein CAGQGGANTGELFF. This chain links TRBV6-5 with TRBJ2-2, with 10 bases aligning to TRBD1. This CDR3 spans 14 amino acids. J was trimmed by 0 bases and V by 11 bases; bases with no gene match: 3. Germline CDR1 and CDR2: MNHEY and SVGAGI.

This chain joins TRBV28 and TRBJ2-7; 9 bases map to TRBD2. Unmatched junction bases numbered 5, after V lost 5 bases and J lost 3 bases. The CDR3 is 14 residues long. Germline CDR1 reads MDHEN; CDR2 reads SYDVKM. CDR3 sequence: CASSKRGAGYEQYF. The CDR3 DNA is TGTGCCAGCAGTAAGCGGGGGGCAGGCTACGAGCAGTACTTC. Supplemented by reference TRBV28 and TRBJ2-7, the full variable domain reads DVKVTQSSRYLVKRTGEKVFLECVQDMDHENMFWYRQDPGLGLRLIYFSYDVKMKEKGDIPEGYSVSREKKERFSLILESASTNQTSMYLCASSKRGAGYEQYFGPGTRLTVT.

The CDR3 sequence is CATSRRQGGTDTQYF. CDR3 coding DNA: TGTGCCACCAGCAGAAGACAGGGGGGAACAGATACGCAGTATTTT. The chain is built from TRBV15 and TRBJ2-3, with 9 positions matching TRBD1. Germline V CDR1 and CDR2: LNHNV, YYDKDF (reference sequence). The V gene end was trimmed by 2 bases and the J gene end by 3 bases; junction bases not matched to a gene: 3. The CDR3 loop spans 15 amino acids.

The CDR3 sequence: CASSQGVGPGYEQYF. As DNA, the CDR3 is TGCGCCAGCAGCCAAGGCGTGGGCCCGGGATACGAGCAGTACTTC. The rearrangement joins TRBV4-3 to TRBJ2-7; D is possibly TRBD2 (5 bases). Looked up from germline, CDR1 is LGHNA and CDR2 is YSLEER. This CDR3 is 15 amino acids long. The V and J ends lost 1 base and 4 bases respectively, with 14 bases between them.

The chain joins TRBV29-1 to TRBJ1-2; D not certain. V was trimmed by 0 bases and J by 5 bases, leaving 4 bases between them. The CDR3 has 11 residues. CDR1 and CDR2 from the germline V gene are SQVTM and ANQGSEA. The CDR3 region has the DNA TGCAGCGTTGAAGAGTCTTATGGCTACACCTTC. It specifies CSVEESYGYTF. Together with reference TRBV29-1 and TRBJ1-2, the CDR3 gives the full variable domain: SAVISQKPSRDICQRGTSLTIQCQVDSQVTMMFWYRQQPGQSLTLIATANQGSEATYESGFVIDKFPISRPNLTFSTLTVSNMSPEDSSIYLCSVEESYGYTFGSGTRLTVV.

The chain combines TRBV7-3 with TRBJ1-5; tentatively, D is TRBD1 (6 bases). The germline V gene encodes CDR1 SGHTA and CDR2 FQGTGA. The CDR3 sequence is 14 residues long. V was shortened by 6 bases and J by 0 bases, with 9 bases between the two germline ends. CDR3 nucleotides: TGTGCCAGCAGGGGGGCAGTTAGCAATCAGCCCCAGCATTTT. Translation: CASRGAVSNQPQHF.

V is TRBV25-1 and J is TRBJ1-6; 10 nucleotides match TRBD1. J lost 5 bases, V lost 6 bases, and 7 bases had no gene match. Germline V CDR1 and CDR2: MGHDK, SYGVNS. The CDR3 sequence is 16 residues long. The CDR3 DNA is TGTGCCAGCAGAGACAGGGGGCATAGGGATAATTCACCCCTCCACTTT. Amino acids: CASRDRGHRDNSPLHF.

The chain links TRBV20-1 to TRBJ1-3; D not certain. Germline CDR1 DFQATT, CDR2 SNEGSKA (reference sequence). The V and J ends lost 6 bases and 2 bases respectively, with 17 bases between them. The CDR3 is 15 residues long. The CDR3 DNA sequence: TGCAGTGCCAGTGTAGGCACTAGCCCTGGAAACACCATATATTTT. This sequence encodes CSASVGTSPGNTIYF.